This T cell receptor beta chain was identified during a study of blood T cell repertoires in COVID-19. Overall study context: T cells, B-cell-depleted T cells, or PBMCs supplied cDNA or gDNA.

The germline V gene has CDR1 MRHNA and CDR2 SNTAGT. V lost 2 bases and J lost 9, with 14 bases in between. This CDR3 contains 13 residues. In the original processing: Cell counts per sample came from amplifying reference gene primers. Here immunoSEQ multiplex PCR was the method, and the copy in TCRdb shows in-frame clones only, minus some. Clone size and the V and J calls come from that table; the DNA yielded D and trimming. The repertoire holds over 350,000 clones, with about nine tenths as singletons. The chain links TRBV6-4 to TRBJ2-7, with a tentative D call TRBD1 (6 bases). This receptor was obtained from a woman aged 30 to 39 with active or convalescent COVID-19. Sequenced: peripheral blood. CDR3 nucleotide sequence: TGTGCCAGCAGTGACAGGCGACAGGAGCGGCAGTACTTC. It codes for CASSDRRQERQYF.